This T cell receptor (beta chain) was retrieved from a study of blood T cell repertoires in COVID-19. Authors' data handling: Estimation of nucleated cell counts relied on the amplification of reference gene primers. The repertoire was sequenced with immunoSEQ multiplex PCR; TCRdb's copy has only in-frame clones and lacks some. The D gene and trimming were derived from the DNA, and the V and J assignments and clone size from that table. Of 30,000 or so clones detected, roughly 85% appear once; the ten largest clones hold just over 5.5%. Trimming pared 5 bases from V and 2 bases from J, leaving 14 bases between. The germline gives CDR1 MNHEY, CDR2 SMNVEV (reference sequence). CDR3 length equals 15 residues.

V and J are TRBV27 and TRBJ2-3, with a weak D call TRBD1 (6 bases). This receptor was obtained from a woman of 80 years or more with active or convalescent COVID-19. The sequencing sample was made of peripheral blood. The CDR3 here is CASSAPGDPTDTQYF. The CDR3, as DNA: TGTGCCAGCAGTGCTCCAGGGGATCCCACAGATACGCAGTATTTT.